These 25 T cell receptor beta chains originate from one sample sequenced in a study of shared clonotypes between healthy human individuals. TCRdb's table, derived via immunoSEQ multiplex PCR, lists solely in-frame clones and lacks some. Among roughly 2,500,000 clones listed, 80% to 95% were seen once. Specimen: naive CD4+ T cells from PBMCs. This sample's subset: CD45RA+ positively selected. Receptors originate from a man between 18 and 29 years old in good health. Some clones in this sample may be carry-over from other donors' samples.

This chain connects TRBV28 to TRBJ2-7, with 9 bases fitting TRBD2. This CDR3 region has 14 residues. Germline V gives CDR1 MDHEN, CDR2 SYDVKM. The V segment lost 4 bases and the J segment 4 bases; nucleotides outside the gene matches: 5. The CDR3 bases are TGTGCCAGCAGTTCTAGCGGGGTGGCGTACGAGCAGTACTTC. Its protein product is CASSSSGVAYEQYF.

This chain links TRBV29-1 with TRBJ1-2, with TRBD1 identical over 9 bases. The V gene's germline CDR1 is SQVTM and CDR2 ANQGSEA. The CDR3 runs to 13 residues. The ends lost 7 bases at V and 1 base at J; junction bases unmatched: 4. CDR3 DNA sequence: TGCAGCGCTTTGGACAGGGGTAACTATGGCTACACCTTC. Amino acid sequence: CSALDRGNYGYTF.

Regarding this clone: This specimen includes other DNA sequences encoding the same CDR3. The chain combines TRBV28 with TRBJ2-7; 7 bases map to TRBD1. Germline values: CDR1 MDHEN, CDR2 SYDVKM. The CDR3 totals 12 residues. J gave up 7 bases and V 3 bases, and 3 bases lay outside the gene matches. In DNA form, the CDR3 reads TGTGCCAGCAGTTTCACAGGGGTTGAGCAGTACTTC. It translates to CASSFTGVEQYF.

A note on this clone: The sample contains more than one DNA sequence encoding this CDR3. The chain couples TRBV9 to TRBJ2-2; TRBD2 matches at 7 bases. Germline loops: CDR1 SGDLS, CDR2 YYNGEE. The CDR3 extends over 15 amino acids. J gave up 4 bases and V 2 bases, and 5 bases lay outside the gene matches. CDR3 bases: TGTGCCAGCAGCGTGAGCGGGATCGGCACCGGGGAGCTGTTTTTT. Translated: CASSVSGIGTGELFF.

The chain has TRBV30 and TRBJ2-7; 10 nucleotides agree with TRBD2. Looked up from germline, CDR1 is GTSNPN and CDR2 is SVGIG (reference sequence). V was pared by 5 bases and J by 7 bases, with 14 bases of the junction left unmatched. This CDR3 has 15 amino acids. CDR3 nucleotides: TGTGCCTGGGTAGCAGGAAGCGGGAGGGCTAGGGAGCAGTACTTC. Protein: CAWVAGSGRAREQYF.

The gene calls are TRBV6-5 and TRBJ1-3; D uncertain. Trimming removed 0 bases from V and 7 bases from J, with 10 bases in between. The germline V gene encodes CDR1 MNHEY and CDR2 SVGAGI. The CDR3 contains 14 residues. The CDR3 DNA sequence: TGTGCCAGCAGTTACTCAAGTCTAGGGAACACCATATATTTT. Translation: CASSYSSLGNTIYF.

This clone was observed a single time. The chain joins TRBV6-6 to TRBJ2-7; D is possibly TRBD1 (5 bases). The CDR3 spans 14 residues. Germline V gives CDR1 MNHNY, CDR2 SVGAGI (reference sequence). Trimming pared 0 bases from V and 3 bases from J, leaving 9 bases between. This CDR3 reads CASSYSLGVYEQYF. The CDR3 coding sequence is TGTGCCAGCAGTTACTCGTTAGGGGTCTACGAGCAGTACTTC.

This clone was picked up one time. V usage is TRBV5-4 and J usage is TRBJ1-4; TRBD1 is a possible D gene (5 bases). The CDR3 is made up of 14 amino acids. V was pared by 0 bases and J by 8 bases, with 11 bases between. Germline V lookup: CDR1 SGHNT, CDR2 YYREEE (reference sequence). The CDR3 DNA reads as TGTGCCAGCAGCTTGGCAGGGCGTTACGAAAAACTGTTTTTT. Translated, it gives CASSLAGRYEKLFF.

This clone has more than one count but fewer than ten. The chain couples TRBV10-1 to TRBJ1-1; 9 bases line up with TRBD1. Germline CDR1 is WNHNN and CDR2 is SYGVQD (reference sequence). V lost 4 bases and J lost 7; bases outside the gene matches: 4. CDR3 length: 13 amino acids. CDR3 coding DNA: TGCGCCAGCAGTGGACAGGGGGACCTTGAAGCTTTCTTT. This encodes CASSGQGDLEAFF.

This chain links TRBV6-1 with TRBJ1-5; D is unclear. The CDR3 runs 16 residues. The V end lost 1 base, the J end lost 2 bases, and 12 bases lay between the germline ends. The germline gives CDR1 MNHNS, CDR2 SASEGT. The CDR3 sequence: CASSEGGTAGNQPQHF. In nucleotides, the CDR3 is TGTGCCAGCAGTGAAGGAGGTACAGCGGGCAATCAGCCCCAGCATTTT.

This rearrangement joins TRBV15 to TRBJ1-1; D remains unclear. This CDR3 is 13 amino acids long. Germline V CDR1 and CDR2: LNHNV, YYDKDF (reference sequence). Trimming cost V 5 bases and J 6 bases, with 13 bases left between them. The CDR3 here is CATSGGRWSEAFF. The CDR3 bases are TGTGCCACCAGCGGCGGACGATGGTCTGAAGCTTTCTTT.

J is TRBJ2-2 and V is TRBV30; 7 bases line up with TRBD1. Germline lookup yields CDR1 GTSNPN and CDR2 SVGIG (reference sequence). Losses at the gene ends were 1 base for V and 0 bases for J; bases not matched to a gene: 2. The CDR3 loop spans 15 amino acids. CDR3 coding DNA: TGTGCCTGGAGTGGGCAGGGGGCGAACACCGGGGAGCTGTTTTTT. Encoded protein: CAWSGQGANTGELFF.

This clone was seen a single time. The rearrangement uses TRBV11-2 and TRBJ1-1; D is unresolved. Deletions cut 4 bases from V and 5 bases from J, with 14 bases between. The CDR3 contains 14 residues. Looked up from germline, CDR1 is SGHAT and CDR2 is FQNNGV. CDR3 region: CASSSQSWGTEAFF. In DNA, the CDR3 is TGTGCCAGCAGCTCCCAATCCTGGGGAACTGAAGCTTTCTTT.

The chain couples TRBV6-4 to TRBJ2-7, with D unclear. Between the trimmed V and J ends, which lost 3 bases and 0 bases, there was a span of 12 bases. This CDR3 comprises 15 residues. Germline loops: CDR1 MRHNA, CDR2 SNTAGT. This CDR3 reads CASSEPARVSYEQYF. In nucleotides, the CDR3 is TGTGCCAGCAGTGAACCGGCGCGAGTCTCCTACGAGCAGTACTTC.

This chain uses TRBV9 with TRBJ1-4, with a possible D match to TRBD1 (5 bases). There are 15 residues in the CDR3. Germline-derived CDR1 and CDR2 are SGDLS and YYNGEE. Trimming removed 0 bases from V and 2 bases from J, with 8 bases in between. The CDR3 protein is CASSVGGLTNEKLFF. The CDR3 bases are TGTGCCAGCAGCGTAGGGGGGTTGACTAATGAAAAACTGTTTTTT.

V usage is TRBV18 and J usage is TRBJ1-1; unclear D gene. The CDR3 runs to 15 residues. Germline V gene data show CDR1 as KGHSH and CDR2 as LQKENI. V was shortened by 5 bases and J by 1 base, with 14 bases between the two germline ends. The CDR3 DNA sequence: TGTGCCAGCTCATCCGTTAAAAACCCGAACACTGAAGCTTTCTTT. Protein: CASSSVKNPNTEAFF.

The chain links TRBV29-1 to TRBJ1-1; 7 nucleotides agree with TRBD1. The trim removed 6 bases at V and 0 bases at J, leaving 10 bases unmatched. Per the germline V gene, CDR1 is SQVTM and CDR2 is ANQGSEA. The length of the CDR3 is 15 residues. The CDR3 nucleotides are TGCAGCGTCGGGAGACAGGGCCATTTGAACACTGAAGCTTTCTTT. Translating gives CSVGRQGHLNTEAFF. Full variable domain (rest looked up from reference TRBV29-1 and TRBJ1-1): SAVISQKPSRDICQRGTSLTIQCQVDSQVTMMFWYRQQPGQSLTLIATANQGSEATYESGFVIDKFPISRPNLTFSTLTVSNMSPEDSSIYLCSVGRQGHLNTEAFFGQGTRLTVV.

V is TRBV5-1 and J is TRBJ1-3, with TRBD1 matching over 8 bases. V was clipped by 4 bases and J by 4 bases; unmatched bases: 4. The CDR3 has 14 residues. Germline loops: CDR1 SGHRS, CDR2 YFSETQ. The CDR3 spells CASSRQGAGNTIYF. For the CDR3, the DNA is TGCGCCAGCAGCCGCCAGGGGGCGGGAAACACCATATATTTT.

The chain employs TRBV7-3 and TRBJ1-2; a possible D gene is TRBD1 (6 bases). V was shortened by 1 base and J by 2 bases, with 8 bases between the two germline ends. Germline V gene sequence: CDR1 SGHTA, CDR2 FQGTGA. The CDR3 has 14 residues. CDR3: CASSLKGGNYGYTF. The CDR3 DNA sequence: TGTGCCAGCAGCTTAAAGGGGGGGAACTATGGCTACACCTTC. The full variable domain, in which reference TRBV7-3 and TRBJ1-2 provide the parts outside the CDR3, is GAGVSQTPSNKVTEKGKYVELRCDPISGHTALYWYRQSLGQGPEFLIYFQGTGAADDSGLPNDRFFAVRPEGSVSTLKIQRTERGDSAVYLCASSLKGGNYGYTFGSGTRLTVV.

The gene calls are TRBV19 and TRBJ1-4; 11 bases map to TRBD1. The CDR3 loop spans 15 amino acids. Germline V CDR1 and CDR2: LNHDA, SQIVND (reference sequence). J lost 10 bases, V lost 9 bases, and 13 bases had no gene match. The CDR3 region has the DNA TGTGCCAGCCTAGCCTTGGACAGGGGGCTAGGAAAACTGTTTTTT. This codes for CASLALDRGLGKLFF. Based on the CDR3 plus reference TRBV19 and TRBJ1-4, the full variable domain is DGGITQSPKYLFRKEGQNVTLSCEQNLNHDAMYWYRQDPGQGLRLIYYSQIVNDFQKGDIAEGYSVSREKKESFPLTVTSAQKNPTAFYLCASLALDRGLGKLFFGSGTQLSVL.

This chain joins TRBV18 and TRBJ2-7; TRBD1 matches 7 bases. From germline, CDR1 is KGHSH and CDR2 LQKENI. With V trimmed by 4 bases and J by 3 bases, 9 bases remained unmatched. The CDR3 totals 15 residues. Here the CDR3 DNA reads TGTGCCAGCTCACTCCTCGGGACAGCGAGCTACGAGCAGTACTTC. Translated, it gives CASSLLGTASYEQYF. The full variable domain, its missing parts supplied by reference TRBV18 and TRBJ2-7, is NAGVMQNPRHLVRRRGQEARLRCSPMKGHSHVYWYRQLPEEGLKFMVYLQKENIIDESGMPKERFSAEFPKEGPSILRIQQVVRGDSAAYFCASSLLGTASYEQYFGPGTRLTVT.

J is TRBJ1-5 and V is TRBV9, with no clear D. The V and J ends lost 2 bases and 6 bases respectively, with 15 bases between them. Germline lookup yields CDR1 SGDLS and CDR2 YYNGEE. The CDR3 contains 15 residues. The CDR3 DNA reads as TGTGCCAGCAGCGTCGGCATACGGGAGGGTCAGCCCCAGCATTTT. Its translation is CASSVGIREGQPQHF. Based on the CDR3 plus reference TRBV9 and TRBJ1-5, the full variable domain is DSGVTQTPKHLITATGQRVTLRCSPRSGDLSVYWYQQSLDQGLQFLIQYYNGEERAKGNILERFSAQQFPDLHSELNLSSLELGDSALYFCASSVGIREGQPQHFGDGTRLSIL.

This clone was found a few times. The V call is TRBV4-3, the J call TRBJ1-2; maybe TRBD1 (5 bases). The length of the CDR3 is 15 residues. V was trimmed by 4 bases and J by 6 bases, leaving 18 bases between them. The germline gives CDR1 LGHNA, CDR2 YSLEER. In nucleotides, the CDR3 is TGCGCCAGCAGCCTTCTCGTTCGGGGGGAGAATGGCTACACCTTC. Translated, it gives CASSLLVRGENGYTF.

This clone turned up a few times. The rearrangement joins TRBV5-8 to TRBJ1-1, with 11 bases that match TRBD1. Germline loops: CDR1 SGHTS, CDR2 YDEGEE. V was pared by 4 bases and J by 4 bases, with 9 bases of the junction left unmatched. This CDR3 region has 16 residues. The CDR3 region has the DNA TGTGCCAGCAGCGCCGGGACAGGGGGACGAGGCACTGAAGCTTTCTTT. It is translated as CASSAGTGGRGTEAFF. The full variable domain, rest sourced from reference TRBV5-8 and TRBJ1-1, is EAGVTQSPTHLIKTRGQQATLRCSPISGHTSVYWYQQALGLGLQFLLWYDEGEERNRGNFPPRFSGRQFPNYSSELNVNALELEDSALYLCASSAGTGGRGTEAFFGQGTRLTVV.

The chain combines TRBV18 with TRBJ2-1; the match to TRBD1 covers 9 bases. V shed 6 bases and J 5 bases; nucleotides not matched to a gene: 8. CDR3 size: 15 residues. Germline CDR1 is KGHSH and CDR2 is LQKENI. The CDR3 region is CASSLLGDRDNEQFF. The CDR3 nucleotides read TGTGCCAGCTCCCTCCTCGGGGACAGGGACAATGAGCAGTTCTTC.